These T cell receptor beta chains were read from a single sample in a study of regulatory T cells in long-lasting Graves disease. MiXCR, run by TCRdb on the multiplex PCR reads, gives a single entry per CDR3 protein. The table lists roughly 410,000 distinct CDR3 sequences, about 15% of them singletons. The sample was also linked to a second study, of T cells in Graves' hyperthyroidism and ophthalmopathy.

Sequencing used peripheral blood mononuclear cells (PBMCs), obtained at new diagnosis, from a patient treated with antithyroid drugs. The receptors originated from a woman aged 40 to 55 with Graves disease. Both conserved end residues are part of each CDR3. D genes are given only for firm matches. Clone size, where shown, is once, few, many, or a class for clones that have expanded.

clone size,J gene,D gene,V gene,CDR3 DNA,CDR3 protein
many,TRBJ1-1,.,TRBV20-1,TGCAGTGCTAGTCCGACAGCAAACACTGAAGCTTTCTTT,CSASPTANTEAFF
many,TRBJ2-7,TRBD2,TRBV28,TGTGCCAGCACTCGACTAGCGGGAGTCTACGAGCAGTACTTC,CASTRLAGVYEQYF
few,TRBJ2-7,TRBD1,TRBV14,TGTGCCAGCAGCCGCAAGGACAGGGAAAGGGACTACGAGCAGTACTTC,CASSRKDRERDYEQYF
.,TRBJ2-7,.,TRBV5-4,TGTGCCAGCAGCTTAAAGTCGGGACAAAGCTCCTACGAGCAGTACTTC,CASSLKSGQSSYEQYF
.,TRBJ2-7,.,TRBV4-1,TGCGCCAGCAGCCAAGATTTGAGGGGAGACGAGCAGTACTTC,CASSQDLRGDEQYF
many,TRBJ2-2,.,TRBV5-1,TGCGCCAGCAGCTTGGCCTCCGGGGAGCTGTTTTTT,CASSLASGELFF
many,TRBJ2-1,TRBD2,TRBV3-1,TGTGCCAGCAGTGACCTAGCGGAGATCAATGAGCAGTTCTTC,CASSDLAEINEQFF
.,TRBJ2-1,TRBD1,TRBV7-2,TGTGCCAGCAGCCCCGCGACAGGGTCTCCGTTCTTC,CASSPATGSPFF
.,TRBJ2-2,.,TRBV5-1,TGCGCCAGCAGCTTGGAAGGGAACCCCGGGGAGCTGTTTTTT,CASSLEGNPGELFF
many,TRBJ1-2,.,TRBV28,TGTGCCAGCAGTAAGACAGGTGGCTACACCTTC,CASSKTGGYTF
few,TRBJ2-3,TRBD2,TRBV5-1,TGCGCCAGCACCCCCGGGGGGAGCAGCACAGATACGCAGTATTTT,CASTPGGSSTDTQYF
many,TRBJ2-2,.,TRBV6-5,TGTGCCAGCAGTTACGGGGACGGCACCGGGGAGCTGTTTTTT,CASSYGDGTGELFF
many,TRBJ2-7,TRBD2,TRBV12-3/TRBV12-4,TGTGCCAGCAGTGAGACTAGCGACGAGCAGTACTTC,CASSETSDEQYF
many,TRBJ2-7,TRBD2,TRBV6-2/TRBV6-3,TGTGCCAGCAGTTATCGGACTAGCGGGAGTTCGAGCTCCTACGAGCAGTACTTC,CASSYRTSGSSSSYEQYF
many,TRBJ2-1,TRBD2,TRBV11-3,TGTGCCAGCAGCCGAGGGACTAGCGGGAGCAATGAGCAGTTCTTC,CASSRGTSGSNEQFF
few,TRBJ2-1,TRBD2,TRBV5-1,TGCGCCAGCAGCCCCGGTCTAGCGGATTTCTCCTACAATGAGCAGTTCTTC,CASSPGLADFSYNEQFF
.,TRBJ2-2,.,TRBV7-9,TGTGCCAGCAGCTTCGTGATTGGAGAGGGTACAACGAACACCGGGGAGCTGTTTTTT,CASSFVIGEGTTNTGELFF
.,TRBJ2-1,.,TRBV6-2/TRBV6-3,TGTGCCAGCAGTTACTCCTGGGACCGCACTAGGGGTGAGCAGTTCTTC,CASSYSWDRTRGEQFF
many,TRBJ2-5,TRBD2,TRBV20-1,TGCAGTGCTTGGGGGGGGCTAGCGGGCCTCCAAGAGACCCAGTACTTC,CSAWGGLAGLQETQYF
many,TRBJ2-5,.,TRBV4-2,TGTGCCAGCAGCCAAGAATTCCGCGGCACCCAGTACTTC,CASSQEFRGTQYF
.,TRBJ2-7,TRBD2,TRBV19,TGTGCCAGTAATACCGGGACTAGCGGGACCTACGAGCAGTACTTC,CASNTGTSGTYEQYF
few,TRBJ2-7,TRBD2,TRBV20-1,TGCAGTGTGGGACTAGCGGGAGGTTGGGACTCCTACGAGCAGTACTTC,CSVGLAGGWDSYEQYF
few,TRBJ1-1,TRBD1,TRBV10-3,TGTGCCATCAGTAAGGGACAGGGGGTTGAAGCTTTCTTT,CAISKGQGVEAFF
many,TRBJ2-1,TRBD2,TRBV12-3/TRBV12-4,TGTGCCAGCAGTTTAGGTAGCGGGGTCTACAATGAGCAGTTCTTC,CASSLGSGVYNEQFF
.,TRBJ2-3,.,TRBV6-5,TGTGCCAGCAGTTACGGAGCGGGCGGCGGGAGCACAGATACGCAGTATTTT,CASSYGAGGGSTDTQYF
many,TRBJ2-1,TRBD2,TRBV20-1,TGCAGTGCTAGGTCAGAGAGCGGGAGATCCTACAATGAGCAGTTCTTC,CSARSESGRSYNEQFF
many,TRBJ2-7,.,TRBV28,TGTGCCAGCAGTTTTGCACTGGGGGGAGGCCGGACTTACGAGCAGTACTTC,CASSFALGGGRTYEQYF
.,TRBJ2-5,.,TRBV2,TGTGCCAGCAATCCGGGGACGGGGCAAGAGACCCAGTACTTC,CASNPGTGQETQYF
few,TRBJ2-2,TRBD2,TRBV3-1,TGTGCCAGCAGCCAAGAACTAGCGGGGCGAAACGGGGAGCTGTTTTTT,CASSQELAGRNGELFF
few,TRBJ2-1,TRBD2,TRBV6-1,TGTGCCAGCAATCCAGGGACTAGCAGACACAATGAGCAGTTCTTC,CASNPGTSRHNEQFF
many,TRBJ2-1,TRBD2,TRBV11-2,TGTGCCAGCAGCTTAGATGTTTTTACGTACAGAGCGGGGGATGAGCAGTTCTTC,CASSLDVFTYRAGDEQFF
many,TRBJ2-5,.,TRBV20-1,TGCAGCGCAGCCAGGGCTAGCCGGGAGACCCAGTACTTC,CSAARASRETQYF
many,TRBJ2-6,.,TRBV12-3/TRBV12-4,TGTGCCAGCAGTTTTAGTGGGGGCCCCTCTGGGGCCAACGTCCTGACTTTC,CASSFSGGPSGANVLTF
many,TRBJ1-2,.,TRBV27,TGTGCCAGCAGTTTAAATCCCACAGGGAACTATGGCTACACCTTC,CASSLNPTGNYGYTF
many,TRBJ1-1,.,TRBV5-8,TGTGCCAGCAGCTTGTGGAGGGGTACCACTGAAGCTTTCTTT,CASSLWRGTTEAFF
few,TRBJ2-1,TRBD2,TRBV20-1,TGCAGTGCTGGGTTAGCGGGGAGGGCCTACAATGAGCAGTTCTTC,CSAGLAGRAYNEQFF
many,TRBJ2-7,.,TRBV29-1,TGCAGCGTGCTTTCCTACGAGCAGTACTTC,CSVLSYEQYF
few,TRBJ1-6,.,TRBV30,TGTGCCTGGAGTGTTCCAGGCGGTAATTCACCCCTCCACTTT,CAWSVPGGNSPLHF
few,TRBJ1-2,.,TRBV20-1,TGCAGTGCTAGTGCCCCCAGGGCGGATGGCTACACCTTC,CSASAPRADGYTF
many,TRBJ2-1,TRBD2,TRBV12-3/TRBV12-4,TGTGCCAGCAGTTCGGGACTAGATTACAATGAGCAGTTCTTC,CASSSGLDYNEQFF
.,TRBJ2-1,TRBD2,TRBV7-8,TGTGCCAGCAGCTTAGATAGCGGGCCAATTCCAGATGAGCAGTTCTTC,CASSLDSGPIPDEQFF
many,TRBJ2-7,.,TRBV28,TGTGCCAGCAGTTTATTGGGGACAGTTGTCCCTGCGGGAGTGCGTGGTGAGCAGTACTTC,CASSLLGTVVPAGVRGEQYF
many,TRBJ2-7,.,TRBV27,TGTGCCAGCCCCTACGGGAAGACGACCCCTTGGGAGCAGTACTTC,CASPYGKTTPWEQYF
.,TRBJ2-3,.,TRBV30,TGTGCCTGGAAAGAGGCAGATACGCAGTATTTT,CAWKEADTQYF
.,TRBJ2-3,.,TRBV11-2,TGTGCCAGCAGCCGGCGGGGTGCGGGGTTCACAGATACGCAGTATTTT,CASSRRGAGFTDTQYF